These 27 T cell receptor beta chains came from one sample sequenced in a study of T cells in Graves' hyperthyroidism and ophthalmopathy. Amplification of TCR beta CDR3 regions used RNA as the template. First-round RT-PCR targeting the TCR CDR3 was performed with the HTBI primer set. One entry per CDR3 protein, called by TCRdb with MiXCR from the multiplex PCR reads. The repertoire consists of around 540,000 distinct CDR3 sequences, with roughly 50% occurring once and the leading ten covering 8.2%. Input material: peripheral blood or thyroid tissue (not recorded which). These receptors originate from a woman younger than 30 with Graves' hyperthyroidism.

The rearrangement links TRBV29-1 to TRBJ1-5; D unresolved. CDR3 length: 11 amino acids. Trimming cost V 4 bases and J 7 bases, with 8 bases left between them. Germline V gives CDR1 SQVTM, CDR2 ANQGSEA. The CDR3 loop reads CSVGDGQPQHF. The CDR3 DNA sequence: TGCAGCGTTGGAGACGGACAGCCCCAGCATTTT.

CDR3 coding DNA: TGTGCCAGCAGCCAAGAATTTCGGGGAGCCACGCGGACCTTC. Its protein product is CASSQEFRGATRTF. The chain couples TRBV14 to TRBJ1-2, with D unresolved. This CDR3 spans 14 amino acids. Germline CDR1 and CDR2: SGHDN and FVKESK. Trimming pared 0 bases from V and 14 bases from J, leaving 19 bases between.

The chain has TRBV12-3 or TRBV12-4 and TRBJ1-1; D is ambiguous. There are 11 residues in the CDR3. Trimming stripped 7 bases from V and 8 bases from J, with 11 bases between. The CDR3 region has the DNA TGTGCCAGCACCGCCGGACGGGAAGCTTTCTTT. Its translation: CASTAGREAFF.

This clonotype was seen a few times. This may stem from a read error, because a much larger clone lies one nucleotide away. The chain recombines TRBV29-1 with TRBJ1-1, with D perhaps matching TRBD1 (5 bases). This CDR3 spans 10 amino acids. From germline, CDR1 is SQVTM and CDR2 ANQGSEA. Trimming removed 4 bases from V and 10 bases from J, with 10 bases in between. CDR3 residues: CSVGGVGAFF. DNA of the CDR3: TGCAGCGTTGGAGGGGTGGGAGCTTTCTTT.

The sample holds a few counts of this clonotype. This chain connects TRBV19 to TRBJ2-5; D gene ambiguous. V was shortened by 0 bases and J by 5 bases, with 13 bases between the two germline ends. This CDR3 spans 15 amino acids. The germline V gene encodes CDR1 LNHDA and CDR2 SQIVND (reference sequence). The CDR3 reads CASSIDPIKGETQYF. CDR3 coding DNA: TGTGCCAGTAGTATAGATCCGATAAAAGGGGAGACCCAGTACTTC.

This clonotype was counted between two and nine times. This sequence joins TRBV7-3 and TRBJ1-5; D is uncertain. Deletions cut 6 bases from V and 4 bases from J, with 10 bases between. Germline lookup yields CDR1 SGHTA and CDR2 FQGTGA. This CDR3 contains 13 residues. The CDR3 region is CASSTLRNQPQHF. DNA for the CDR3: TGTGCCAGCAGTACCCTTAGGAATCAGCCCCAGCATTTT.

Comments on this clonotype: Being one base from a much bigger clone, this may be a read error. V usage is TRBV2 and J usage is TRBJ2-5; TRBD2 is a possible D gene (6 bases). The CDR3 has 14 residues. From germline, CDR1 is SNHLY and CDR2 FYNNEI. Here the CDR3 reads CASSEGLLQETQNF. In DNA, the CDR3 is TGTGCCAGCAGTGAGGGACTGCTCCAAGAGACCCAGAACTTC. Full variable domain (missing parts from reference TRBV2 and TRBJ2-5): EPEVTQTPSHQVTQMGQEVILRCVPISNHLYFYWYRQILGQKVEFLVSFYNNEISEKSEIFDDQFSVERPDGSNFTLKIRSTKLEDSAMYFCASSEGLLQETQNFGPGTRLLVL.

V gene TRBV11-2 combines with J gene TRBJ2-7; TRBD1 matches at 8 bases. The J segment lost 6 bases and the V segment lost 5 bases, leaving 12 bases of the junction unmatched. The CDR3 has 15 residues. CDR1 is SGHAT and CDR2 is FQNNGV in the germline V gene. CDR3 coding DNA: TGTGCCAGCAGCCGGACCCGGGACAGGATCGCCGAGCAGTACTTC. Translation gives CASSRTRDRIAEQYF.

The chain carries TRBV25-1 and TRBJ2-5; TRBD2 agrees at 9 bases. V was pared by 3 bases and J by 6 bases, with 5 bases of the junction left unmatched. Germline CDR1 reads MGHDK; CDR2 reads SYGVNS. This CDR3 has 14 amino acids. The CDR3 region has the DNA TGTGCCAGCAGTGATGAACTAGCGGGCCAGACCCAGTACTTC. Its translation: CASSDELAGQTQYF.

J is TRBJ2-5 and V is TRBV24-1; D is uncertain. Germline V gene data show CDR1 as KGHDR and CDR2 as SFDVKD. CDR3 length equals 14 residues. V was trimmed by 4 bases and J by 1 base, leaving 9 bases between them. The DNA for the CDR3 is TGTGCCACCAGTGACGGAGCCAGCCAAGAGACCCAGTACTTC. Its translation: CATSDGASQETQYF.

The chain links TRBV7-9 to TRBJ2-7, with TRBD1 as a possible D gene (5 bases). Germline values: CDR1 SEHNR, CDR2 FQNEAQ (reference sequence). The CDR3 length is 14 residues. Trimming cost V 3 bases and J 4 bases, with 13 bases left between them. CDR3 region: CASSLGQKGYEQYF. CDR3 bases: TGTGCCAGCAGCTTGGGGCAGAAAGGATACGAGCAGTACTTC.

V is TRBV11-2 and J is TRBJ1-6; 8 nucleotides line up with TRBD1. The V gene's germline CDR1 is SGHAT and CDR2 FQNNGV. Losses at the gene ends were 1 base for V and 7 bases for J; bases not matched to a gene: 3. The CDR3 loop spans 15 amino acids. CDR3 nucleotides: TGTGCCAGCAGCTTAGGGGGACAGGAAAATTCACCCCTCCACTTT. The encoded protein is CASSLGGQENSPLHF.

The sample holds a few counts of this clonotype. This chain uses TRBV6-6 with TRBJ1-6; TRBD1 aligns across 7 bases. Trimming cost V 6 bases and J 10 bases; bases outside gene matches: 9. This CDR3 comprises 14 residues. The germline V gene encodes CDR1 MNHNY and CDR2 SVGAGI (reference sequence). DNA of the CDR3: TGTGCCAGCAGCCAGACAGGGAGCGGCTCACCCCTCCACTTT. It encodes CASSQTGSGSPLHF.

Remarks on this clonotype: A read error is possible here, since a much larger clone lies one base away. This is likely a read error, given that the CDR3 carries no conserved phenylalanine or tryptophan at its end. The chain uses TRBV7-9 and TRBJ2-7; D is uncertain. Per the germline V gene, CDR1 is SEHNR and CDR2 is FQNEAQ (reference sequence). The V end lost 4 bases, the J end lost 2 bases, and 6 bases lay between the germline ends. CDR3 length: 12 amino acids. CDR3 sequence (DNA): TGTGCCAGCAGCTCGCAGACCTACGAGCAGTACCTC. Translated: CASSSQTYEQYL.

This clonotype was picked up a small number of times. Its ends do not fully match the called genes, so a read error is possible. The rearrangement uses TRBV7-9 and TRBJ1-1; unclear D gene. The V gene's germline CDR1 is SEHNR and CDR2 FQNEAQ (reference sequence). The CDR3 loop spans 14 amino acids. The CDR3 coding sequence is TGCGCCAGCAGCCAGCTAATGAGCGGTGAACAAGCTTTCTTT. Protein sequence: CASSQLMSGEQAFF.

The V call is TRBV5-1, the J call TRBJ1-2; D gene ambiguous. Deletions cut 4 bases from V and 2 bases from J, with 12 bases between. Germline assignment: CDR1 SGHRS and CDR2 YFSETQ. This CDR3 is 14 amino acids long. The chain's CDR3 is CASSHQPTNYGYTF. In nucleotides, the CDR3 is TGCGCCAGCAGCCATCAACCGACAAACTATGGCTACACCTTC.

The chain is built from TRBV7-2 and TRBJ1-3; possible D gene TRBD1, 5 bases. Germline V CDR1 and CDR2: SGHTA, FQGNSA. This CDR3 is built from 17 residues. V lost 0 bases and J lost 0, with 12 bases in between. This CDR3 reads CASSLATAGPSGNTIYF. CDR3 DNA sequence: TGTGCCAGCAGCTTAGCGACAGCGGGGCCCTCTGGAAACACCATATATTTT.

This sequence joins TRBV7-2 and TRBJ1-2, with D unclear. V was cut by 1 base and J by 2 bases, with 8 bases left in between. CDR3 size: 14 residues. From germline, CDR1 is SGHTA and CDR2 FQGNSA. The CDR3 DNA is TGTGCCAGCAGCTTAGTGGTAGGGAACTATGGCTACACCTTC. This gives the protein CASSLVVGNYGYTF.

On this clonotype itself: The junction shows a germline mismatch at one end, possibly a read error. The V call is TRBV29-1, the J call TRBJ1-1; no definite D call. The germline V gene has CDR1 SQVTM and CDR2 ANQGSEA. The CDR3 has 11 residues. CDR3 sequence (DNA): TGTGCCTGGAGTCGGACCACTGAAGCTTTCTTT. Its protein is CAWSRTTEAFF.

This clonotype occurred many times. The V call is TRBV2, the J call TRBJ2-5; possible D gene TRBD2, 6 bases. Trimming took off 1 base at V and 5 bases at J, with 11 bases between the two ends. The CDR3 is 14 residues long. Germline V gives CDR1 SNHLY, CDR2 FYNNEI. CDR3 region: CASSEVEGLETQYF. In nucleotides, the CDR3 is TGTGCCAGCAGTGAAGTGGAGGGACTGGAGACCCAGTACTTC.

Of note for this clonotype: The junction differs from germline at one of its ends, possibly a read error. The V call is TRBV10-3, the J call TRBJ1-2; D is possibly TRBD1 (6 bases). CDR1 and CDR2 from the germline V gene are ENHRY and SYGVKD. The CDR3 has 15 amino acids. In DNA, the CDR3 is TGTGCCAGCAGTCCGACCCCCGGGACAAACTATGGCTACACCTTC. It yields the protein CASSPTPGTNYGYTF.

This clonotype has a handful of counts. The chain couples TRBV24-1 to TRBJ1-2; a weak D match, TRBD1 (5 bases). Germline lookup yields CDR1 KGHDR and CDR2 SFDVKD. Trimming stripped 0 bases from V and 2 bases from J, with 18 bases between. CDR3 length: 18 residues. The CDR3 region has the DNA TGTGCCACCAGTGATTTGCCGGGACGGGGGTCTAGGAACTATGGCTACACCTTC. Protein: CATSDLPGRGSRNYGYTF.

V usage is TRBV30 and J usage is TRBJ1-4; D is possibly TRBD1 (5 bases). This CDR3 contains 12 residues. The V end lost 5 bases, the J end lost 15 bases, and 19 bases lay between the germline ends. Germline values: CDR1 GTSNPN, CDR2 SVGIG (reference sequence). CDR3 coding DNA: TGTGCCTGGGCCGCCACCGGGACGGTGATGTTTTTT. Amino acids: CAWAATGTVMFF.

The J gene is TRBJ1-5, the V gene TRBV29-1; the match to TRBD1 covers 9 bases. V lost 8 bases and J lost 7; bases outside the gene matches: 6. The CDR3 covers 12 residues. Germline lookup yields CDR1 SQVTM and CDR2 ANQGSEA. CDR3 nucleotide sequence: TGCAGCTCCGGGACAGGGAGACAGCCCCAGCATTTT. It specifies CSSGTGRQPQHF. Based on the CDR3 plus reference TRBV29-1 and TRBJ1-5, the full variable domain is SAVISQKPSRDICQRGTSLTIQCQVDSQVTMMFWYRQQPGQSLTLIATANQGSEATYESGFVIDKFPISRPNLTFSTLTVSNMSPEDSSIYLCSSGTGRQPQHFGDGTRLSIL.

There are many counts of this clonotype. This sequence joins TRBV10-3 and TRBJ2-7; possibly TRBD2 for D (6 bases). Germline V gene sequence: CDR1 ENHRY, CDR2 SYGVKD. There are 14 residues in the CDR3. V shed 6 bases and J shed 1 base, with 13 bases lying between them. This CDR3 is CAISARGRSYEQYF. CDR3 DNA sequence: TGTGCCATCAGCGCGCGGGGACGGTCCTACGAGCAGTACTTC.

This clonotype was seen ten or more times. This sequence joins TRBV10-3 and TRBJ2-5; TRBD2 matches at 10 bases. The CDR3 spans 17 residues. CDR1 is ENHRY and CDR2 is SYGVKD in the germline V gene. V lost 0 bases and J lost 2; bases outside the gene matches: 6. CDR3 coding DNA: TGTGCCATCAGTGAGTCGAGAGCGGGAGGGATACAAGAGACCCAGTACTTC. This translates into CAISESRAGGIQETQYF.

Only a few counts were recorded for this clonotype. V is TRBV12-3 or TRBV12-4 and J is TRBJ2-7; TRBD2 might be the D (5 bases). Trimming took off 3 bases at V and 5 bases at J, with 11 bases between the two ends. The CDR3 sequence is 13 residues long. The CDR3 reads CASSLMEADEQYF. For the CDR3, the DNA is TGTGCCAGCAGTTTGATGGAGGCTGACGAGCAGTACTTC.